A selection of T cell receptor beta chains follows, all from one sample in a study of T cell clones after liver transplantation. Method: immunoSEQ multiplex PCR; TCRdb's copy keeps in-frame clones and lacks some. This repertoire shows 45,000 to 60,000 clones, more than 70% found once; its top ten account for roughly a tenth. This sample comprised CD4+ T cells from blood, obtained at the 22-month timepoint. These receptors all come from a human patient who received a liver transplant. Some T cells may be provided by the graft donor. CDR3s include the opening cysteine and the closing phenylalanine or tryptophan. A D gene is named only where the DNA matches it firmly. For some rows the clone size is stated as once, few or many, or as a class when expanded; others skip it.

D: .; size: once; V: TRBV7-2; J: TRBJ1-5; CDR3: CASSGRGDQPQHF; DNA: TGTGCCAGCAGCGGGAGGGGGGATCAGCCCCAGCATTTT
D: .; size: .; V: TRBV30; J: TRBJ1-2; CDR3: CAWSLEGAGYTF; DNA: TGTGCCTGGAGTCTAGAGGGAGCAGGCTACACCTTC
D: .; size: .; V: TRBV28; J: TRBJ1-5; CDR3: CASSLDSNQPQHF; DNA: TGTGCCAGCAGTTTGGATAGCAATCAGCCCCAGCATTTT
D: TRBD2; size: .; V: TRBV11-3; J: TRBJ2-5; CDR3: CASSSGLEETQYF; DNA: TGTGCCAGCAGCTCCGGACTAGAAGAGACCCAGTACTTC
D: .; size: .; V: TRBV18; J: TRBJ1-5; CDR3: CASSEQGNQPQHF; DNA: TGTGCCAGCTCAGAACAGGGCAATCAGCCCCAGCATTTT
D: TRBD1; size: few; V: TRBV28; J: TRBJ1-5; CDR3: CASLTGGLNQPQHF; DNA: TGTGCCAGCCTAACAGGGGGCCTCAATCAGCCCCAGCATTTT
D: .; size: .; V: TRBV19; J: TRBJ2-7; CDR3: CASSIDRFYEQYF; DNA: TGTGCCAGTAGTATAGACAGATTCTACGAGCAGTACTTC
D: TRBD1; size: .; V: TRBV10-3; J: TRBJ1-4; CDR3: CAISESRGGDEKLFF; DNA: TGTGCCATCAGTGAGTCGAGAGGGGGCGATGAAAAACTGTTTTTT
D: .; size: once; V: TRBV5-5; J: TRBJ2-3; CDR3: CASSSGLNGVTDTQYF; DNA: TGTGCCAGCAGCTCGGGCCTCAACGGGGTAACAGATACGCAGTATTTT
D: TRBD2; size: .; V: TRBV25-1; J: TRBJ2-1; CDR3: CASSEYSKRGTSYNEQFF; DNA: TGTGCCAGCAGTGAATATAGCAAGCGGGGGACATCCTACAATGAGCAGTTCTTC
D: .; size: few; V: TRBV1; J: TRBJ2-5; CDR3: CTSRNLQETQYF; DNA: TGCACCAGCAGAAACCTCCAAGAGACCCAGTACTTC
D: .; size: .; V: TRBV11-2; J: TRBJ2-1; CDR3: CASSYQLSSYNEQFF; DNA: TGTGCCAGCAGCTATCAACTTAGCTCCTACAATGAGCAGTTCTTC
D: .; size: .; V: TRBV29-1; J: TRBJ1-1; CDR3: CSVLLGVNTEAFF; DNA: TGCAGCGTCCTGCTGGGAGTGAACACTGAAGCTTTCTTT
D: .; size: once; V: TRBV7-7; J: TRBJ1-4; CDR3: CASSQAIANEKLFF; DNA: TGTGCTAGCAGCCAAGCGATAGCTAATGAAAAACTGTTTTTT
D: .; size: few; V: TRBV28; J: TRBJ1-2; CDR3: CASSLSRDGYTF; DNA: TGTGCCAGCAGTCTCTCCCGAGATGGCTACACCTTC
D: TRBD1; size: .; V: TRBV6-6; J: TRBJ1-1; CDR3: CASSRTGDGTTEAFF; DNA: TGTGCCAGCAGTAGGACAGGAGACGGGACCACTGAAGCTTTCTTT
D: .; size: .; V: TRBV5-8; J: TRBJ1-2; CDR3: CASSRFDAVIGGYTF; DNA: TGTGCCAGCAGCCGTTTCGATGCTGTTATTGGAGGCTACACCTTC
D: .; size: few; V: TRBV20-1; J: TRBJ2-7; CDR3: CSAGPFEQYF; DNA: TGCAGTGCGGGCCCCTTCGAGCAGTACTTC
D: TRBD1; size: .; V: TRBV12-5; J: TRBJ2-2; CDR3: CASGLVQGGTGELFF; DNA: TGTGCTAGTGGTTTGGTACAGGGGGGAACCGGGGAGCTGTTTTTT
D: TRBD2; size: many; V: TRBV5-1; J: TRBJ2-7; CDR3: CASSFGLAGGSYEQYF; DNA: TGCGCCAGCAGCTTCGGACTAGCGGGGGGTTCCTACGAGCAGTACTTC
D: .; size: .; V: TRBV6-1; J: TRBJ1-2; CDR3: CASIGEVISNYGYTF; DNA: TGTGCCAGCATCGGGGAGGTCATCTCTAACTATGGCTACACCTTC
D: .; size: .; V: TRBV5-5; J: TRBJ2-7; CDR3: CASSFPSGTSSYEQYF; DNA: TGTGCCAGCAGCTTTCCCTCCGGGACGTCCTCCTACGAGCAGTACTTC
D: .; size: .; V: TRBV7-6; J: TRBJ2-3; CDR3: CASEGSTDTQYF; DNA: TGTGCCAGCGAGGGGAGCACAGATACGCAGTATTTT
D: TRBD1; size: few; V: TRBV28; J: TRBJ1-1; CDR3: CASSADREENTEAFF; DNA: TGTGCCAGCAGTGCCGACAGGGAGGAGAACACTGAAGCTTTCTTT
D: TRBD1; size: few; V: TRBV6-5; J: TRBJ1-2; CDR3: CASSLTGTANYGYTF; DNA: TGTGCCAGCAGCCTAACCGGGACAGCTAACTATGGCTACACCTTC
D: .; size: .; V: TRBV28; J: TRBJ1-6; CDR3: CASSTGRHSPLHF; DNA: TGTGCCAGCAGTACCGGACGACATTCACCCCTCCACTTT
D: .; size: .; V: TRBV5-1; J: TRBJ2-7; CDR3: CASIISRATYEQYF; DNA: TGCGCCAGCATCATCTCCAGGGCTACCTACGAGCAGTACTTC
D: TRBD2; size: .; V: TRBV7-2; J: TRBJ2-3; CDR3: CASSRTSGPDTQYF; DNA: TGTGCCAGCAGCCGTACTAGCGGTCCAGATACGCAGTATTTT
D: TRBD1; size: .; V: TRBV16; J: TRBJ1-6; CDR3: CASRGDRGYNSPLHF; DNA: TGTGCCAGCAGAGGGGACAGGGGATACAATTCACCCCTCCACTTT
D: .; size: .; V: TRBV5-4; J: TRBJ1-2; CDR3: CASSGGRYGYTF; DNA: TGTGCCAGCAGCGGCGGACGGTATGGCTACACCTTC
D: TRBD2; size: .; V: TRBV2; J: TRBJ2-3; CDR3: CASRAGGLSGTDTQYF; DNA: TGTGCCAGCAGGGCGGGGGGGCTTTCAGGCACAGATACGCAGTATTTT
D: TRBD2; size: .; V: TRBV7-2; J: TRBJ2-5; CDR3: CASSLAAGGGSETQYF; DNA: TGTGCCAGCAGCTTAGCGGCGGGGGGAGGGTCAGAGACCCAGTACTTC
D: .; size: .; V: TRBV5-4; J: TRBJ2-2; CDR3: CASRFSQEAGELFF; DNA: TGTGCCAGCAGGTTCTCCCAAGAGGCCGGGGAGCTGTTTTTT
D: TRBD1; size: .; V: TRBV5-6; J: TRBJ1-1; CDR3: CASSLSLGRGRTEAFF; DNA: TGTGCCAGCAGCTTGAGTTTGGGCAGGGGGCGGACGGAAGCTTTCTTT
D: TRBD1; size: .; V: TRBV27; J: TRBJ2-2; CDR3: CASSLRAFQGARTGELFF; DNA: TGTGCCAGCAGTTTAAGGGCATTCCAGGGGGCGCGGACCGGGGAGCTGTTTTTT
D: TRBD1; size: .; V: TRBV2; J: TRBJ2-2; CDR3: CASRDRGWFTGELFF; DNA: TGTGCCAGCAGGGACAGGGGATGGTTTACCGGGGAGCTGTTTTTT
D: .; size: .; V: TRBV5-1; J: TRBJ2-1; CDR3: CASSLKNEQFF; DNA: TGCGCCAGCAGCTTGAAAAATGAGCAGTTCTTC
D: .; size: .; V: TRBV7-6; J: TRBJ2-7; CDR3: CARPGDEQYF; DNA: TGTGCCAGGCCGGGGGACGAGCAGTACTTC
D: TRBD2; size: .; V: TRBV19; J: TRBJ2-3; CDR3: CASSIRSSGATDTQYF; DNA: TGTGCCAGTAGTATAAGGTCCAGCGGGGCCACAGATACGCAGTATTTT
D: .; size: .; V: TRBV2; J: TRBJ2-2; CDR3: CASSVRVETGELFF; DNA: TGTGCCAGCAGTGTAAGGGTTGAGACCGGGGAGCTGTTTTTT
D: .; size: .; V: TRBV11-2; J: TRBJ1-4; CDR3: CASSLERITNEKLFF; DNA: TGTGCCAGCAGCTTAGAACGGATAACTAATGAAAAACTGTTTTTT
D: .; size: .; V: TRBV29-1; J: TRBJ1-5; CDR3: CSIGGEGQPQHF; DNA: TGCAGTATAGGGGGGGAAGGACAGCCCCAGCATTTT